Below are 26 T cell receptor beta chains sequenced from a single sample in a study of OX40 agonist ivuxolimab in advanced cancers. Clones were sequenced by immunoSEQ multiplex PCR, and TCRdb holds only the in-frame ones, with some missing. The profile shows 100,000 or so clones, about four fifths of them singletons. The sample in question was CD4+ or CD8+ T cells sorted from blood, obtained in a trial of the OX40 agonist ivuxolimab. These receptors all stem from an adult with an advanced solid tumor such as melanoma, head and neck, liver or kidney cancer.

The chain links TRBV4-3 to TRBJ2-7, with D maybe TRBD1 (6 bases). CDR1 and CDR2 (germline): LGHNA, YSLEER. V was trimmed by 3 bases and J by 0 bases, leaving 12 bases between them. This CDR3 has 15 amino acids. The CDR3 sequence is CASSQESRGSYEQYF. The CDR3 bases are TGCGCCAGCAGCCAGGAGTCCAGGGGCTCCTACGAGCAGTACTTC.

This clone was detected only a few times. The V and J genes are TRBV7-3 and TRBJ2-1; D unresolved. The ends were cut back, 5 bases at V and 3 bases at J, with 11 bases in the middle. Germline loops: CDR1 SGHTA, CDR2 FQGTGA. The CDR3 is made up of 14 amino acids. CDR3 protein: CASSRDTLYNEQFF. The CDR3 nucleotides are TGTGCCAGCAGCCGAGACACTCTCTACAATGAGCAGTTCTTC.

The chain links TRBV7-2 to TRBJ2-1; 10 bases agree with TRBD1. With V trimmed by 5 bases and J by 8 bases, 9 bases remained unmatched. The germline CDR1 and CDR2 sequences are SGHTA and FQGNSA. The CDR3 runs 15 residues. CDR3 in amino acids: CASSPRQGAFDEQFF. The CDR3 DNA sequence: TGTGCCAGCAGCCCCCGACAGGGGGCGTTTGATGAGCAGTTCTTC.

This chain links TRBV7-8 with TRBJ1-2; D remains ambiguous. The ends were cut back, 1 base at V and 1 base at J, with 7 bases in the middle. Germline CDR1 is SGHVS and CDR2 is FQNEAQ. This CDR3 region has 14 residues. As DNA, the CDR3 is TGTGCCAGCAGCTTAGGTCCGATTAACTATGGCTACACCTTC. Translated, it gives CASSLGPINYGYTF.

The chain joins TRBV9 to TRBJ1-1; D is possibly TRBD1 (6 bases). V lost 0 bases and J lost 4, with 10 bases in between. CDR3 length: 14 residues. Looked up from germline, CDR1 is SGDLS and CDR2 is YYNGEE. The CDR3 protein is CASSVEGGRTEAFF. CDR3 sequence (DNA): TGTGCCAGCAGCGTAGAGGGGGGCCGCACTGAAGCTTTCTTT.

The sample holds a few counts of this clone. CDR3 in DNA: TGTGCCAGCAGCTCGAGAGAGACCCAGTACTTC. Its protein product is CASSSRETQYF. V is TRBV7-2 and J is TRBJ2-5; no clear D gene. The CDR3 has 11 amino acids. Germline loops: CDR1 SGHTA, CDR2 FQGNSA. V was trimmed by 4 bases and J by 4 bases, leaving 4 bases between them.

The CDR3 nucleotides are TGTGCCAGCAGCTTACTCGGTAGCGGACATAGCACAGATACGCAGTATTTT. Residues: CASSLLGSGHSTDTQYF. The rearrangement joins TRBV11-2 to TRBJ2-3; the D gene is possibly TRBD2 (6 bases). The germline V gene encodes CDR1 SGHAT and CDR2 FQNNGV. This CDR3 has 17 residues. V lost 2 bases, J lost 0 bases, and 15 bases lay in between.

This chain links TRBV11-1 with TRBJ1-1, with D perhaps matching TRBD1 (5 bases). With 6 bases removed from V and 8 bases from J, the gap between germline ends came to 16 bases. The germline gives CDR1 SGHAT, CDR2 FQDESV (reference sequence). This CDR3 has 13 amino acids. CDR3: CASRRTGGGEAFF. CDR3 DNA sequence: TGTGCCAGCAGACGAACCGGGGGAGGCGAAGCTTTCTTT.

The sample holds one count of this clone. The CDR3 loop is CASSPYTGGAGHTQYF. The CDR3 nucleotides are TGTGCCAGCAGTCCTTATACAGGGGGCGCCGGGCATACGCAGTATTTT. This chain connects TRBV27 to TRBJ2-3; TRBD1 matches 9 bases. J was trimmed by 7 bases and V by 5 bases; bases with no gene match: 13. The CDR3 has 16 amino acids. Germline values: CDR1 MNHEY, CDR2 SMNVEV (reference sequence).

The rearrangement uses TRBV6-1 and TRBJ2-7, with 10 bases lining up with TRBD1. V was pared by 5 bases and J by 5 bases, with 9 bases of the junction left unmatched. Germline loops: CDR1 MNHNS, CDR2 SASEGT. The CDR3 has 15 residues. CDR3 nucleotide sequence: TGTGCCAGCAGTCCCCCGGGACAGGGGCTCGACGAGCAGTACTTC. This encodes CASSPPGQGLDEQYF.

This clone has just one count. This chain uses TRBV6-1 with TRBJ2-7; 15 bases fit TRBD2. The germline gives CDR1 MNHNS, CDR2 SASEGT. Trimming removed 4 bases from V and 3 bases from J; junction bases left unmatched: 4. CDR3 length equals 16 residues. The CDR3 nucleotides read TGTGCCAGCAGTGGGACTAGCGGGAGGGCGGGCTACGAGCAGTACTTC. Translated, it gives CASSGTSGRAGYEQYF.

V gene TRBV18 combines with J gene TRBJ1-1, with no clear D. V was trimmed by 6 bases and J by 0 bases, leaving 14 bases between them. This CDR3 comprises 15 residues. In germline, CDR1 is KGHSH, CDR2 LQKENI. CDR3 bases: TGTGCCAGCTCTCGTGAGGCGCTGATGAACACTGAAGCTTTCTTT. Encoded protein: CASSREALMNTEAFF.

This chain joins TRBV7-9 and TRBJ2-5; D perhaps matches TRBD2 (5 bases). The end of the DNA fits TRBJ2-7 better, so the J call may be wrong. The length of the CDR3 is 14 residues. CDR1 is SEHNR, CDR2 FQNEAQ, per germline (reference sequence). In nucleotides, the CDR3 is TGTGCCAGCAGCTTGGGAGATAGCTCCTACGAGCAGTACTTC. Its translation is CASSLGDSSYEQYF.

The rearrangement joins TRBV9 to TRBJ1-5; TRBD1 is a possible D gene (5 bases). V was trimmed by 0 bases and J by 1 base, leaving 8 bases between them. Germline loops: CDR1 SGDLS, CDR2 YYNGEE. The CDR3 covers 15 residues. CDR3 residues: CASSVGGDSNQPQHF. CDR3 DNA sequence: TGTGCCAGCAGCGTAGGGGGCGACAGCAATCAGCCCCAGCATTTT.

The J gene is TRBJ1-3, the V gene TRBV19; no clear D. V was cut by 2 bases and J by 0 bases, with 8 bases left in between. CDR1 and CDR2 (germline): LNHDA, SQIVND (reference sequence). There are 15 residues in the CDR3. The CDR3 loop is CASSITGNSGNTIYF. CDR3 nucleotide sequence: TGTGCCAGTAGTATAACCGGTAACTCTGGAAACACCATATATTTT.

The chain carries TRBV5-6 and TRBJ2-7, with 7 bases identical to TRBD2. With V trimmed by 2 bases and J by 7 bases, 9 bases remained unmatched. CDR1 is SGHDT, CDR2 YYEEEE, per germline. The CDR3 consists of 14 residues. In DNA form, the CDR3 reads TGTGCCAGCAGCTTAACCTCGACTAGCCTTGAGCAGTACTTC. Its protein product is CASSLTSTSLEQYF. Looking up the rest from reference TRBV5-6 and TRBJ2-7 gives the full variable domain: DAGVTQSPTHLIKTRGQQVTLRCSPKSGHDTVSWYQQALGQGPQFIFQYYEEEERQRGNFPDRFSGHQFPNYSSELNVNALLLGDSALYLCASSLTSTSLEQYFGPGTRLTVT.

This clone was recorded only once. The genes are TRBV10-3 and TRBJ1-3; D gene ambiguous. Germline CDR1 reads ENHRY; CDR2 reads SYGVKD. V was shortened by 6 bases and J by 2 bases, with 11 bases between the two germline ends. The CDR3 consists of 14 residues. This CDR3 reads CAISISGAGNTIYF. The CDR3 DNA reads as TGTGCCATCAGCATCTCAGGTGCTGGAAACACCATATATTTT.

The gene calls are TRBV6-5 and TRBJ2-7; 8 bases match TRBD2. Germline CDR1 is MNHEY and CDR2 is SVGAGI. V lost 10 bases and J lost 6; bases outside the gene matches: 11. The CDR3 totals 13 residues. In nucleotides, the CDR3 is TGTGCCACGGCCCTTAGCGGGGTAATCGAGCAGTACTTC. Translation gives CATALSGVIEQYF.

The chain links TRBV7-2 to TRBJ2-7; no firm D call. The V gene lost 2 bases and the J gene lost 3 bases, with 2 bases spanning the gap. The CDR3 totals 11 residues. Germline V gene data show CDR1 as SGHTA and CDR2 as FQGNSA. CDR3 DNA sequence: TGTGCCAGCAGCTTAAACTACGAGCAGTACTTC. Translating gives CASSLNYEQYF. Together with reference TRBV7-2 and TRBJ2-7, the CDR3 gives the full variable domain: GAGVSQSPSNKVTEKGKDVELRCDPISGHTALYWYRQSLGQGLEFLIYFQGNSAPDKSGLPSDRFSAERTGGSVSTLTIQRTQQEDSAVYLCASSLNYEQYFGPGTRLTVT.

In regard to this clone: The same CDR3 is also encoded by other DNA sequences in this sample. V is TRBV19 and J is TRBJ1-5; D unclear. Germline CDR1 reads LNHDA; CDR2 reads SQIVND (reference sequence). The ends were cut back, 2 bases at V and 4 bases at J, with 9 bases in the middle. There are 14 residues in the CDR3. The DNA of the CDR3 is TGTGCCAGTAGTATACCAGGAGCGAATCAGCCCCAGCATTTT. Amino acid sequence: CASSIPGANQPQHF.

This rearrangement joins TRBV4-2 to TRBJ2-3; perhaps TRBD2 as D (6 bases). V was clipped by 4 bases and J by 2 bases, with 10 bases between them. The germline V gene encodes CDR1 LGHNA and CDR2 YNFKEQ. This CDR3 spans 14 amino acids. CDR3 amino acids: CASSPGGITDTQYF. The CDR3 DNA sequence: TGTGCCAGCAGCCCGGGCGGGATCACAGATACGCAGTATTTT.

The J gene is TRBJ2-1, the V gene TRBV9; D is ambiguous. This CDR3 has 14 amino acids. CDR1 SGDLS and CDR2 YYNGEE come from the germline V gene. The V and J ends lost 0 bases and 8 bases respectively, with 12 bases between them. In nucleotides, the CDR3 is TGTGCCAGCAGCGTAGGGCGGCAGGCCCATGAGCAGTTCTTC. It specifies CASSVGRQAHEQFF.

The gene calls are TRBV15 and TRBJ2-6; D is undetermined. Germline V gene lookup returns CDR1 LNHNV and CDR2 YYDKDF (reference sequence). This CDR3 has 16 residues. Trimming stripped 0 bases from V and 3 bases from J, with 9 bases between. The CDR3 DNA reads TGTGCCACCAGCAGAGATAAGGGTTATGGGGCCAACGTCCTGACTTTC. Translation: CATSRDKGYGANVLTF. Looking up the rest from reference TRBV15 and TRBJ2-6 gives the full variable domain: DAMVIQNPRYQVTQFGKPVTLSCSQTLNHNVMYWYQQKSSQAPKLLFHYYDKDFNNEADTPDNFQSRRPNTSFCFLDIRSPGLGDTAMYLCATSRDKGYGANVLTFGAGSRLTVL.

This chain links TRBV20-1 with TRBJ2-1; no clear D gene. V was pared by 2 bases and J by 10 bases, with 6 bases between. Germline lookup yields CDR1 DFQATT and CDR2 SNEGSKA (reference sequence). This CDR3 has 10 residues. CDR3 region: CSARLEEQFF. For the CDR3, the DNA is TGCAGTGCTAGATTAGAAGAGCAGTTCTTC.

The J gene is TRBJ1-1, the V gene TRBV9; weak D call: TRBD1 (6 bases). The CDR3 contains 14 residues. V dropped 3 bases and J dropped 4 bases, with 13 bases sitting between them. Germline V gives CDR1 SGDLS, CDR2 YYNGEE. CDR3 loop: CASSANTGSTEAFF. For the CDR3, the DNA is TGTGCCAGCAGCGCAAACACAGGGTCCACTGAAGCTTTCTTT.

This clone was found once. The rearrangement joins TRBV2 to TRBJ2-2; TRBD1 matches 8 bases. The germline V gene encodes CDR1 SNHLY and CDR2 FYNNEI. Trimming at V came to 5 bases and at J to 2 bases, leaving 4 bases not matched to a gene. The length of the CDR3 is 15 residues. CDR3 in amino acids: CASSQGQGNTGELFF. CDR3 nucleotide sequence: TGTGCCAGCAGTCAAGGACAGGGCAACACCGGGGAGCTGTTTTTT.